The present entry profiles one T cell receptor (beta chain) with its context. Its cognate antigen is unknown. The record originates from a study of T cells in narcolepsy. Study-level information: Enrolled donors included narcolepsy type 1 or type 2 patients and healthy controls. Study-wide points: Blood of same and different patients, but not healthy controls, reportedly held recurring autoreactive clonotypes.

Per the germline V gene, CDR1 is SGHTA and CDR2 is FQGTGA. The ends lost 5 bases at V and 2 bases at J; junction bases unmatched: 7. This CDR3 comprises 15 residues. Sequencing used immunoSEQ multiplex PCR; TCRdb keeps in-frame clones, though not all of them. The sample includes 25,000 to 30,000 clones, approximately 82% of them seen just once. Material for sequencing was CD45RA- memory CD4+ T cells from PBMCs. The chain is built from TRBV7-3 and TRBJ1-2, with 8 bases matching TRBD1. This clonotype was obtained from a human donor with narcolepsy. In nucleotides, the CDR3 is TGTGCCAGCAGCCCCCAGGGGGCCGGGAACTATGGCTACACCTTC. It encodes CASSPQGAGNYGYTF.